Below, one T cell receptor beta chain is given with its context. As handled by the study authors: Estimates of nucleated cell counts were drawn from the amplification of reference gene primers. Measured with immunoSEQ multiplex PCR; TCRdb has only the in-frame clones, and not every one. That table gives V, J and clone size, and the DNA gave D and trimming. The sample shows 350,000 to 450,000 clones, 70% to 90% of them seen only once. The age range of participants was about 18 to 100 years, with residence in about 25 US areas. These data originate in a study of blood T cell repertoires in COVID-19. V lost 3 bases and J 5 bases, leaving 10 bases between the germline ends. Germline V gives CDR1 DFQATT, CDR2 SNEGSKA (reference sequence). CDR3 length: 13 residues.

Sequencing was done on a sample of PBMCs or T cells enriched from blood (not recorded which). The gene calls are TRBV20-1 and TRBJ1-4, with a possible D match to TRBD1 (5 bases). This sequence was found in a young woman who had been exposed to COVID-19. This CDR3 reads CSASEGQNEKLFF. Here the CDR3 DNA reads TGCAGTGCTAGTGAGGGGCAAAATGAAAAACTGTTTTTT.